This is a list of T cell receptor beta chains from one sample in a study of shared clonotypes between healthy human individuals. The assay was immunoSEQ multiplex PCR, and TCRdb's table has in-frame clones only and misses some. The sample records about 2.1 million clones, 85% to 95% being singletons. The sample was naive CD8+ T cells from PBMCs. These receptors were collected from a young man in good health. Some clones in this sample may be carry-over from other donors' samples. CDR3s leave out the opening cysteine and the closing phenylalanine or tryptophan.

TRBV7-9 ASSFSHASYNEQF
TRBV27 ASSFGVGSTDTQY
TRBV27 ASSLLAGAPDTQY
TRBV27 ASSPWGNYGYT
TRBV9 ASSVVAGMQF
TRBV27 ASSVQGNQPQH
TRBV9 ASSVVGGGTYEQY
TRBV27 ASSSSPDRWYEQY
TRBV5-6 ASSLNYGYT
TRBV15 ATSRDLQGAGNEQF
TRBV4-1 ASSQGTDRIGGDTEAF
TRBV2 ASRLSSWGTTLSNEQF
TRBV27 ASRGRPHEQF
TRBV4-1 ASSQDWSSYNEQF
TRBV28 ASSPGQGYYEQY
TRBV4-1 ASSPTLAVGSYNEQF
TRBV6-4 ASSYFPGQEAF
TRBV6-1 ASSDAVAGGPPTQY
TRBV19 ASSIGWNTEAF
TRBV27 ASRVEGLAFYEQY
TRBV13 ASSLERERYEQY
TRBV7-6 ASSLQGWTEAF